This T cell receptor beta chain was documented in a study of blood T cell repertoires in COVID-19. For the study at large: T cells, B-cell-depleted T cells, or PBMCs provided the cDNA or gDNA that served as material.

In Seattle, patients joined the study during active infection and were tracked longitudinally. The J segment lost 4 bases and the V segment lost 3 bases, leaving 8 bases of the junction unmatched. This CDR3 has 15 residues. Germline values: CDR1 SGDLS, CDR2 YYNGEE. Profiling relied on immunoSEQ multiplex PCR, and the TCRdb table lists in-frame clones only, not all of them. The sample has some 270,000 clones, 65% to 85% seen once; the top ten hold approximately 14%. The TCR sequence derives from a person aged 70 to 79 with COVID-19, enrolled during active disease. The chain links TRBV9 to TRBJ1-2, with 8 bases fitting TRBD1. The sample was peripheral blood. The CDR3 is CASSALQGEGYGYTF. CDR3 coding DNA: TGTGCCAGCAGCGCCCTACAGGGGGAGGGCTATGGCTACACCTTC.